The 13 T cell receptor beta chains below come from one sample, sequenced in a study of blood T cell repertoires in COVID-19. Clones were sequenced by immunoSEQ multiplex PCR, and TCRdb holds only the in-frame ones, with some missing. In the table there are 350,000 to 400,000 clones, less than 90% of which are singletons. The sequenced material came from PBMCs or T cells enriched from blood (not recorded which). These receptors came from a woman between 25 and 40 years old who had recovered from COVID-19.

This clone was seen once. The chain recombines TRBV2 with TRBJ2-5, with D perhaps TRBD2 (6 bases). There are 15 residues in the CDR3. Germline V gene sequence: CDR1 SNHLY, CDR2 FYNNEI. V was clipped by 4 bases and J by 2 bases, with 14 bases between them. The CDR3 here is CASSVKGTLQETQYF. CDR3 in DNA: TGTGCCAGCAGTGTTAAAGGGACTCTTCAAGAGACCCAGTACTTC.

This rearrangement joins TRBV6-5 to TRBJ2-5; D call uncertain. Trimming removed 5 bases from V and 4 bases from J, with 5 bases in between. The CDR3 is 11 amino acids. Per the germline V gene, CDR1 is MNHEY and CDR2 is SVGAGI. CDR3 DNA: TGTGCCAGCAGTCGCGGAGAGACCCAGTACTTC. Encoded protein: CASSRGETQYF.

As for this clone: Germline is not matched at one junction end, which may reflect a read error. The rearrangement links TRBV7-7 to TRBJ2-1, with TRBD2 matching 7 bases. Germline V gives CDR1 SSHAT, CDR2 FNYEAQ (reference sequence). The CDR3 consists of 13 residues. The DNA of the CDR3 is TGTGCTAGCAGCTTGCGGGAGTGGGATGAGCAGTTCTTC. Translated, it gives CASSLREWDEQFF. The variable domain in full, completed from reference TRBV7-7 and TRBJ2-1, reads GAGVSQSPRYKVTKRGQDVTLRCDPISSHATLYWYQQALGQGPEFLTYFNYEAQPDKSGLPSDRFSAERPEGSISTLTIQRTEQRDSAMYRCASSLREWDEQFFGPGTRLTVL.

This rearrangement joins TRBV14 to TRBJ2-1, with D unresolved. The CDR3 has 12 residues. Trimming shortened V by 3 bases and J by 3 bases, and 3 bases separated the two germline ends. Germline CDR1 SGHDN, CDR2 FVKESK. CDR3 nucleotide sequence: TGTGCCAGCAGCCACTTCTACAATGAGCAGTTCTTC. Amino acids: CASSHFYNEQFF.

V usage is TRBV5-6 and J usage is TRBJ1-2; 9 nucleotides agree with TRBD1. The J segment lost 1 base and the V segment lost 4 bases, leaving 5 bases of the junction unmatched. The CDR3 covers 15 residues. The germline V gene has CDR1 SGHDT and CDR2 YYEEEE. The DNA for the CDR3 is TGTGCCAGCAGCATCCCGGGACAGGGTAACTATGGCTACACCTTC. It specifies CASSIPGQGNYGYTF.

The chain has TRBV7-9 and TRBJ1-4; D unresolved. Deletions cut 5 bases from V and 1 base from J, with 8 bases between. This CDR3 region has 14 residues. CDR1 and CDR2 from the germline V gene are SEHNR and FQNEAQ (reference sequence). Written as DNA, the CDR3 is TGTGCCAGCAGCCCTCGGGGAACTAATGAAAAACTGTTTTTT. Amino acid sequence: CASSPRGTNEKLFF. The full variable domain, with the rest looked up from reference TRBV7-9 and TRBJ1-4, is DTGVSQNPRHKITKRGQNVTFRCDPISEHNRLYWYRQTLGQGPEFLTYFQNEAQLEKSRLLSDRFSAERPKGSFSTLEIQRTEQGDSAMYLCASSPRGTNEKLFFGSGTQLSVL.

The chain recombines TRBV12-3 or TRBV12-4 with TRBJ1-5, with a possible D match to TRBD1 (5 bases). The CDR3 covers 13 residues. The V end was cut by 6 bases, the J end by 7 bases, with 13 bases between. The CDR3 coding sequence is TGTGCCAGCAGATCCAGGGTTGGCCAGCCCCAGCATTTT. Its protein is CASRSRVGQPQHF.

The rearrangement links TRBV6-2 or TRBV6-3 to TRBJ1-1; D not certain. The CDR3 totals 16 residues. V lost 4 bases and J lost 1, with 16 bases in between. The germline CDR1 and CDR2 sequences are MNHEY and SVGEGT. The CDR3 here is CASSSPVPYRNTEAFF. CDR3 sequence (DNA): TGTGCCAGCAGTTCTCCGGTCCCCTACAGGAACACTGAAGCTTTCTTT.

V gene TRBV10-2 combines with J gene TRBJ1-4, with D possibly matching TRBD1 (5 bases). With 8 bases removed from V and 5 bases from J, the gap between germline ends came to 6 bases. In germline, CDR1 is WSHSY, CDR2 SAAADI. The CDR3 has 11 residues. CDR3 amino acids: CASWGNEKLFF. CDR3 DNA sequence: TGCGCCAGCTGGGGCAATGAAAAACTGTTTTTT.

The chain carries TRBV5-6 and TRBJ1-2; no definite D call. The CDR3 loop spans 13 amino acids. From germline, CDR1 is SGHDT and CDR2 YYEEEE. V gave up 4 bases and J gave up 7 bases, with 14 bases separating them. The CDR3 loop is CASSAFIAGGYTF. CDR3 DNA: TGTGCCAGCAGCGCCTTCATTGCGGGTGGCTACACCTTC. Full variable domain (remainder filled in from reference TRBV5-6 and TRBJ1-2): DAGVTQSPTHLIKTRGQQVTLRCSPKSGHDTVSWYQQALGQGPQFIFQYYEEEERQRGNFPDRFSGHQFPNYSSELNVNALLLGDSALYLCASSAFIAGGYTFGSGTRLTVV.

This clone was detected only once. The chain employs TRBV25-1 and TRBJ1-1; D perhaps matches TRBD1 (5 bases). V was trimmed by 2 bases and J by 4 bases, leaving 8 bases between them. Looked up from germline, CDR1 is MGHDK and CDR2 is SYGVNS. The CDR3 totals 13 residues. The CDR3 coding sequence is TGTGCCAGCAGTGAAGGGGCTATCACTGAAGCTTTCTTT. Its protein product is CASSEGAITEAFF.

This chain joins TRBV19 and TRBJ1-1; D call uncertain. Trimming removed 5 bases from V and 0 bases from J, with 16 bases in between. CDR1 and CDR2 (germline): LNHDA, SQIVND (reference sequence). There are 16 residues in the CDR3. Here the CDR3 DNA reads TGTGCCAGTAGTGTCCGGGGAAACAGCATGAACACTGAAGCTTTCTTT. It is translated as CASSVRGNSMNTEAFF. Full variable domain (outside the CDR3, taken from reference TRBV19 and TRBJ1-1): DGGITQSPKYLFRKEGQNVTLSCEQNLNHDAMYWYRQDPGQGLRLIYYSQIVNDFQKGDIAEGYSVSREKKESFPLTVTSAQKNPTAFYLCASSVRGNSMNTEAFFGQGTRLTVV.

The table lists this clone with a few counts. The V and J genes are TRBV5-6 and TRBJ1-5, with D possibly matching TRBD1 (5 bases). The CDR3 is 18 amino acids. V was clipped by 4 bases and J by 1 base, with 21 bases between them. Per germline, CDR1 SGHDT and CDR2 YYEEEE. CDR3 in amino acids: CASSLGGEGRESNQPQHF. The CDR3 nucleotides read TGTGCCAGCAGCCTCGGCGGGGAGGGCAGGGAGAGCAATCAGCCCCAGCATTTT. Filled out from reference TRBV5-6 and TRBJ1-5, the complete variable domain reads DAGVTQSPTHLIKTRGQQVTLRCSPKSGHDTVSWYQQALGQGPQFIFQYYEEEERQRGNFPDRFSGHQFPNYSSELNVNALLLGDSALYLCASSLGGEGRESNQPQHFGDGTRLSIL.